This record covers a single TCR beta chain. The antigen remains unidentified. CD4+ T cell isolation took place after 10 days of culture. Convalescent patients had PCR-confirmed SARS-CoV-2 infection between March and December 2020. Everyone in the study got two shots of either the BNT162b2 or mRNA-1273 vaccine. Trimming removed 2 bases from V and 2 bases from J, with 12 bases in between. The CDR3 is 15 amino acids. Germline CDR1 and CDR2: MDHEN and SYDVKM. Here immunoSEQ multiplex PCR was the method, and the copy in TCRdb shows in-frame clones only, minus some. The sample has 40,000 to 45,000 clones, about 80% seen once. This record belongs to a study of vaccination effects on CD4 cells after COVID-19.

The sequences come from CD4+ T cells from PBMCs cultured without peptide, collected after COVID-19 vaccination. The rearrangement uses TRBV28 and TRBJ1-2, with a possible D match to TRBD1 (5 bases). This receptor was identified in a human donor who had a prior SARS-CoV-2 infection. The CDR3 DNA reads as TGTGCCAGCAGTTTACCCGGGGCAGAGAACTATGGCTACACCTTC. As protein: CASSLPGAENYGYTF.